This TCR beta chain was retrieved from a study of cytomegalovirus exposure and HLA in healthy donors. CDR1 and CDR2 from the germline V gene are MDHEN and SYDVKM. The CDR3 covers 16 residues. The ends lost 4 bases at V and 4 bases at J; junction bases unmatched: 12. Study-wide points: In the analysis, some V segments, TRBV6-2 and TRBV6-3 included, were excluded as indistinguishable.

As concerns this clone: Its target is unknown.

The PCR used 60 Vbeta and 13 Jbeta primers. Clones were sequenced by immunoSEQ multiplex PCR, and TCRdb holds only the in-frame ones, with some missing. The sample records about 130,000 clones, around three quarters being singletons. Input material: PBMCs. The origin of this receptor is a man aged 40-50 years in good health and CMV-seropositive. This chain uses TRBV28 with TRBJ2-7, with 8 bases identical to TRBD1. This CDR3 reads CASSSLLGDRRYEQYF. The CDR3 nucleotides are TGTGCCAGCAGTTCCTTGCTGGGGGACAGGAGGTACGAGCAGTACTTC.